The TCR beta chain described here comes from a study of T cells in Graves' hyperthyroidism and ophthalmopathy (dated by TCRdb to between 2018 and 2021). Regarding the research as a whole: Peripheral blood was collected at initial diagnosis, before any treatment. The paper reports TCR Vbeta CDR3 sequencing of roughly 140 peripheral blood samples: under 45 ophthalmopathy, under 80 hyperthyroidism and roughly 17 progressor patients. A discovery cohort of about 95 patients, about 44 with Graves' ophthalmopathy and 55 to 65 with stable Graves' hyperthyroidism, was used to find distinguishing TCR V-J signatures. Prospective prediction of ophthalmopathy was tested in an independent validation cohort of approximately 18 hyperthyroidism patients and 15 to 17 patients who later progressed to ophthalmopathy. The study also compared thyroid tissue and blood T-cell repertoires from five or six Graves' hyperthyroidism patients. The 90 to 100 discovery patients were randomly split 7:3 into training and test sets. After blood sampling, hyperthyroidism patients were treated with methimazole at a starting dose of 30 mg daily, and ophthalmopathy patients were treated with high-dose intravenous methylprednisolone.

Points the paper makes about the study in general: In cross-validation, a model built on a 13 V-J signature told ophthalmopathy apart from stable hyperthyroidism with under 90% sensitivity and about 81% specificity, and in testing the same model reached 80%/75%. In validation, the model predicted progression to ophthalmopathy with just under 71% sensitivity and 72.22% specificity, a median of approximately 6.5 months before onset. Sample size was not statistically predetermined, and blinding of investigators to group allocation was not performed. Most expanded thyroid clonotypes (frequency above 0.001) were also found in blood, which suggests that blood repertoires may mirror thyroid immune responses.

The CDR3 measures 14 amino acids from cysteine to phenylalanine. The entry retains the CDR3 DNA only, 42 bases that are in frame from base 1. Compared with germline, V lacks 6 bases and J lacks 3 bases; bases without a gene match: 2. Taken from the germline V gene (reference sequence), the CDR1 and CDR2 loops are LNHDA and SQIVND. The table lists this clonotype with a few counts. Which antigen it targets is not known. It has no much larger one-base neighbor in the sample; base qualities were not kept. TCR beta CDR3 regions were amplified from RNA transcripts. The first round of RT-PCR for the TCR CDR3 was performed with the HTBI primer set and the Qiagen OneStep RT-PCR kit. The libraries were constructed in a second round of multiplex PCR and then size-selected and purified. Sequencing of the libraries was done on an Illumina HiSeq2000 using paired-end 100 bp reads. In the source study's methods: SOAPnuke was used to process the raw data, throwing out any read that contained adapters or uncalled bases, had a mean Phred below 15, or lacked an exact constant-primer or identifier match. High-quality paired reads were merged with COPE v1.2.5, and unique nucleotide sequences were defined as clonotypes. MiTCR v1.1 was used to align the clonotypes against IMGT TRBV, TRBD and TRBJ reference segments. The analysis was restricted to V-J combinations with a frequency above 0.0001, which together covered 98% to 99.2% of the repertoires. The TCS score was defined as F50 (clonal expansion) divided by E x V (chaos), with BLOSUM62-based TCRdist calculated between CDR3 peptides within each V-J. Welch's t-statistics and random forest reduced roughly 540 V-J features to about 13, which were used in a naive Bayes classifier (R e1071). Starting from the raw public reads, TCRdb applied fastp trimming at Q25, assembled clones with MiXCR and retained in-frame beta chains. Every distinct CDR3 protein forms one entry, paired with its most common genes and DNA. The V and J calls and clone size are TCRdb's, not the authors'. Counted in this sample were approximately 400,000 distinct CDR3 sequences; more than 12% of them appeared once. In total, the top ten clones hold about 20% of the sample.

Ophthalmopathy patients had moderately to severely active disease, Clinical Activity Score of at least 3, NOSPECS grade of at least 4, and duration under 3 months. Exclusion was applied to patients with uncontrolled infections, other autoimmune diseases, pregnancy or lactation. Diagnoses were established on the basis of clinical symptoms, serum thyroxine and TRAb, thyroid ultrasound, and orbital computed tomography. PBMCs were isolated from more than 9 ml of fresh peripheral blood by Ficoll-Paque density gradient centrifugation. Total RNA was extracted using Trizol reagent, and RNA quality was assessed on an Agilent 2100 Bioanalyzer.

The sample was blood. The receptor was isolated from a woman in her 30s with Graves' ophthalmopathy. The chain is encoded by TRBV19 joined to TRBJ2-1, with 10 bases matching TRBD2. The CDR3 reads CASRSGGVYNEQFF. The sequenced DNA: TGTGCCAGTAGAAGCGGGGGGGTCTACAATGAGCAGTTCTTC.